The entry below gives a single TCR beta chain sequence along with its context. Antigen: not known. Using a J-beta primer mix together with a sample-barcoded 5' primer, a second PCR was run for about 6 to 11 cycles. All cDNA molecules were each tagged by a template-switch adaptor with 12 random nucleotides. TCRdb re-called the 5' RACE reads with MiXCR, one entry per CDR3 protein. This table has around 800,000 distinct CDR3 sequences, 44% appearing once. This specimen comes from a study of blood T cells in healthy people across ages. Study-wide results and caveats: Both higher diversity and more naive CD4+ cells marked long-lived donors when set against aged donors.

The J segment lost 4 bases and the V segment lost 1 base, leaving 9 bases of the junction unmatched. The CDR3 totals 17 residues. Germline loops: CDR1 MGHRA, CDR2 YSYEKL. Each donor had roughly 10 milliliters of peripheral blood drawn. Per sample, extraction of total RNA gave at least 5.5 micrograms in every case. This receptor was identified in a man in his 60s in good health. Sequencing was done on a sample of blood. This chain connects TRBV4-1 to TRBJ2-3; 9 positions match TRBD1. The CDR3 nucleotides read TGCGCCAGCAGCCAAGGTTGGGGACAGGGCTCCGCAGATACGCAGTATTTT. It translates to CASSQGWGQGSADTQYF.